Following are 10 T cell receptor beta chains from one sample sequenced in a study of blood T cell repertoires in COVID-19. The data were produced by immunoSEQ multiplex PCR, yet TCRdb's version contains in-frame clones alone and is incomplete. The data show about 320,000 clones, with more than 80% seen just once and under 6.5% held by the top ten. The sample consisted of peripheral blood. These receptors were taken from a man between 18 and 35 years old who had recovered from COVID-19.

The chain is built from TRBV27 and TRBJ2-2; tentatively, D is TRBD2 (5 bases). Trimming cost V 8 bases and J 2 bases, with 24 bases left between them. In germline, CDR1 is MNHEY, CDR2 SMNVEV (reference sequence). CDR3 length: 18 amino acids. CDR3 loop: CASPVLGVPSSNTGELFF. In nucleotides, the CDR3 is TGTGCCAGCCCAGTTCTCGGGGTCCCCAGCTCAAACACCGGGGAGCTGTTTTTT.

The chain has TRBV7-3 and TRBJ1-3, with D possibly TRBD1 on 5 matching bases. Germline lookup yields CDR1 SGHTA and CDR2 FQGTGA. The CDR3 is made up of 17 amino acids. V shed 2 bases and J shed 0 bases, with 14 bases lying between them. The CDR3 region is CASSLGGTVSSGNTIYF. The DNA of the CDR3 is TGTGCCAGCAGCTTAGGGGGGACGGTGAGCTCTGGAAACACCATATATTTT.

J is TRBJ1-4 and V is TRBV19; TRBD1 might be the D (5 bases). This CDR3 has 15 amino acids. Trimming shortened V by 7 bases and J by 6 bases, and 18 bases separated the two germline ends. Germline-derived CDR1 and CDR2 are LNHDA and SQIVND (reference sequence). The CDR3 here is CASTPLAGRDEKLFF. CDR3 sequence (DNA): TGTGCCAGTACCCCCTTGGCGGGACGGGATGAAAAACTGTTTTTT.

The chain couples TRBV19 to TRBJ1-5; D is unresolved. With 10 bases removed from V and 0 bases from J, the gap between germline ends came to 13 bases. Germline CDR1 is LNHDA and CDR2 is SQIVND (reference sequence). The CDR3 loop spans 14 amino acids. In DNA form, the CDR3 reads TGTGCCATCTCCGGAGAGTATAGCAATCAGCCCCAGCATTTT. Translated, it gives CAISGEYSNQPQHF.

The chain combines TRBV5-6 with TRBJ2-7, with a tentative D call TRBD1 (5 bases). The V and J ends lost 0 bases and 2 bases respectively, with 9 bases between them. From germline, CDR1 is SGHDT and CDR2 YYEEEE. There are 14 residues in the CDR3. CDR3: CASSLAGITYEQYF. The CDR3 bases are TGTGCCAGCAGCTTGGCAGGGATCACCTACGAGCAGTACTTC.

This CDR3 is CSASAPGFSHPPFYEQYF. In DNA, the CDR3 is TGCAGTGCTAGTGCCCCGGGTTTCAGCCATCCTCCTTTTTACGAGCAGTACTTC. This sequence joins TRBV20-1 and TRBJ2-7, with unresolved D. There are 18 residues in the CDR3. Deletions cut 3 bases from V and 4 bases from J, with 28 bases between. Germline V lookup: CDR1 DFQATT, CDR2 SNEGSKA (reference sequence).

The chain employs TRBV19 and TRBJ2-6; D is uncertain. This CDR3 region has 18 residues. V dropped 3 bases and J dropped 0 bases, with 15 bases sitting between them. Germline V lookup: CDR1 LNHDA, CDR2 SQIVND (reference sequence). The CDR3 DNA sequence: TGTGCCAGTAGTATTCCAGCAGGTTCGATCTCTGGGGCCAACGTCCTGACTTTC. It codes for CASSIPAGSISGANVLTF. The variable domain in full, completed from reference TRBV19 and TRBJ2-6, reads DGGITQSPKYLFRKEGQNVTLSCEQNLNHDAMYWYRQDPGQGLRLIYYSQIVNDFQKGDIAEGYSVSREKKESFPLTVTSAQKNPTAFYLCASSIPAGSISGANVLTFGAGSRLTVL.

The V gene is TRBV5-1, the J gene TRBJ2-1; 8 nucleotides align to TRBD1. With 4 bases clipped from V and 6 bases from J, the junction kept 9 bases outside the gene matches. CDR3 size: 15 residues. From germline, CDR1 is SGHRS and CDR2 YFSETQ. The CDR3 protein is CASSGGDRRFNEQFF. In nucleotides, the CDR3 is TGCGCCAGCAGCGGCGGGGACAGGAGATTCAATGAGCAGTTCTTC.

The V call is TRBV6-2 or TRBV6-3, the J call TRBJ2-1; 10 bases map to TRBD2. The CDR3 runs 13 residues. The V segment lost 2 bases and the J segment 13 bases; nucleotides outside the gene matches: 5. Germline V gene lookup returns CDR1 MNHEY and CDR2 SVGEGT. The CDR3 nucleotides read TGTGCCAGCAGTTACACTACTAGCGGGGCCCAGTTCTTC. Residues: CASSYTTSGAQFF.

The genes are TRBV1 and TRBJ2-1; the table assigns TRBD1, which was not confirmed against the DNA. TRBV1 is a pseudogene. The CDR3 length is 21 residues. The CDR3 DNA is TGCACCAGCAGCCAGGCCTTGGCAGGGGCCGTATCTTCATTCTCCTACAATGAGCAGTTCTTC. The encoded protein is CTSSQALAGAVSSFSYNEQFF.